Below, 19 T cell receptor beta chains from the same sample are listed, as sequenced in a study of blood T cell repertoires in COVID-19. The table came from immunoSEQ multiplex PCR; TCRdb's copy has only in-frame clones and leaves some out. The repertoire holds tens of thousands of clones, with roughly 89% as singletons. The material sequenced was peripheral blood. The receptors here all came from a man between 65 and 85 years old with active COVID-19.

The chain carries TRBV11-2 and TRBJ1-4; no clear D. The germline gives CDR1 SGHAT, CDR2 FQNNGV. The CDR3 runs to 12 residues. Trimming removed 1 base at V and 10 bases at J, with 7 bases between. In DNA form, the CDR3 reads TGTGCCAGCAGCTTAGTTGGAGGAAAACTGTTTTTT. This sequence encodes CASSLVGGKLFF.

The chain uses TRBV18 and TRBJ2-7; tentative D call: TRBD2 (6 bases). This CDR3 is 14 amino acids long. The germline gives CDR1 KGHSH, CDR2 LQKENI. Trimming pared 0 bases from V and 1 base from J, leaving 7 bases between. The CDR3 DNA reads as TGTGCCAGCTCACCACCGGGACTGTCCTACGAGCAGTACTTC. Its translation is CASSPPGLSYEQYF.

The chain recombines TRBV7-9 with TRBJ2-7; 10 bases are a match to TRBD1. The junction had 4 bases not matched to a gene; V was cut back by 5 bases and J by 3 bases. Germline V gives CDR1 SEHNR, CDR2 FQNEAQ (reference sequence). The CDR3 has 14 amino acids. CDR3 sequence reads: CASSPRDRGYEQYF. DNA for the CDR3: TGTGCCAGCAGCCCCCGGGACAGGGGCTACGAGCAGTACTTC. Full variable domain (rest looked up from reference TRBV7-9 and TRBJ2-7): DTGVSQNPRHKITKRGQNVTFRCDPISEHNRLYWYRQTLGQGPEFLTYFQNEAQLEKSRLLSDRFSAERPKGSFSTLEIQRTEQGDSAMYLCASSPRDRGYEQYFGPGTRLTVT.

This clone was seen a single time. The rearrangement joins TRBV5-1 to TRBJ1-6, with a weak D call TRBD1 (6 bases). V was trimmed by 6 bases and J by 7 bases, leaving 17 bases between them. Germline assignment: CDR1 SGHRS and CDR2 YFSETQ. CDR3 length: 15 amino acids. The DNA for the CDR3 is TGCGCCAGCAACCAGGGGCAGGGGCGGAATTCACCCCTCCACTTT. It encodes CASNQGQGRNSPLHF.

This chain connects TRBV1 to TRBJ1-5; the table's D call, TRBD1, was not checked against the DNA. TRBV1 is a recognized pseudogene. CDR3 length: 15 residues. Here the CDR3 reads CTSSQMTGGSQPQHF. The CDR3 DNA sequence: TGCACCAGCAGCCAAATGACAGGGGGAAGTCAGCCCCAGCATTTT.

This clone was observed a single time. This chain links TRBV30 with TRBJ1-1; D is uncertain. The germline V and J ends were trimmed by 0 bases and 0 bases, with 8 bases remaining between them. The CDR3 consists of 14 residues. CDR1 is GTSNPN and CDR2 is SVGIG in the germline V gene (reference sequence). Written as DNA, the CDR3 is TGTGCCTGGAGTGTTCACTTGATGAACACTGAAGCTTTCTTT. As protein: CAWSVHLMNTEAFF.

This chain uses TRBV7-9 with TRBJ2-5, with 11 positions matching TRBD2. This CDR3 contains 15 residues. The junction had 6 bases not matched to a gene; V was cut back by 4 bases and J by 5 bases. The germline gives CDR1 SEHNR, CDR2 FQNEAQ (reference sequence). This CDR3 is CASSSLLAGDETQYF. CDR3 sequence (DNA): TGTGCCAGCAGCTCCCTACTAGCGGGAGATGAGACCCAGTACTTC.

The chain links TRBV5-4 to TRBJ2-7, with TRBD1 matching 8 bases. Trimming took 4 bases from V and 1 from J; bases not matched to a gene: 7. CDR1 and CDR2 from the germline V gene are SGHNT and YYREEE (reference sequence). This CDR3 has 15 residues. CDR3: CASSPGTGASYEQYF. The CDR3 bases are TGTGCCAGCAGCCCGGGGACAGGCGCTTCCTACGAGCAGTACTTC.

The chain has TRBV11-3 and TRBJ2-7, with TRBD1 identical over 10 bases. V lost 0 bases to trimming and J lost 1 base; unmatched junction nucleotides: 12. The CDR3 length is 19 residues. Germline-derived CDR1 and CDR2 are SGHNT and YENEEA. The CDR3 DNA sequence: TGTGCCAGCAGCTTAGATATCGGGGACAGGGGTCACCCTTCCTACGAGCAGTACTTC. This sequence encodes CASSLDIGDRGHPSYEQYF.

This clone was picked up a small number of times. The gene calls are TRBV27 and TRBJ2-7, with 7 bases lining up with TRBD1. CDR3 length equals 18 residues. CDR1 MNHEY and CDR2 SMNVEV come from the germline V gene (reference sequence). V trimming: 5 bases; J trimming: 3 bases; junction bases outside the gene matches: 19. The CDR3, as DNA: TGTGCCAGCAGTGCATCACAGAGAGACAGGGACAGAAGCTACGAGCAGTACTTC. This gives the protein CASSASQRDRDRSYEQYF.

The gene calls are TRBV18 and TRBJ1-5, with D tentatively TRBD1 (5 bases). V was clipped by 2 bases and J by 0 bases, with 5 bases between them. This CDR3 contains 14 residues. Germline V lookup: CDR1 KGHSH, CDR2 LQKENI. The CDR3 region is CASSPGASNQPQHF. CDR3 in DNA: TGTGCCAGCTCACCAGGGGCTAGCAATCAGCCCCAGCATTTT. The variable domain in full, with the rest retrieved from reference TRBV18 and TRBJ1-5, is NAGVMQNPRHLVRRRGQEARLRCSPMKGHSHVYWYRQLPEEGLKFMVYLQKENIIDESGMPKERFSAEFPKEGPSILRIQQVVRGDSAAYFCASSPGASNQPQHFGDGTRLSIL.

The J gene is TRBJ2-5, the V gene TRBV18; TRBD2 agrees at 9 bases. CDR1 and CDR2 (germline): KGHSH, LQKENI. This CDR3 has 16 residues. Germline trimming cut 0 bases from V and 2 bases from J; bases unmatched to any gene: 4. The CDR3 DNA follows: TGTGCCAGCTCACCACCAGCGGGAGGCCCACAAGAGACCCAGTACTTC. It translates to CASSPPAGGPQETQYF.

The V gene is TRBV28, the J gene TRBJ2-7, with 9 positions matching TRBD2. The CDR3 is 14 residues long. Germline V gene data show CDR1 as MDHEN and CDR2 as SYDVKM. After removal of 5 bases from V and 6 bases from J, the junction contained 8 bases not matched to a gene. CDR3 coding DNA: TGTGCCAGCAGTCCACCGGAGACTAGCGGCGAGCAGTACTTC. Protein: CASSPPETSGEQYF. The full variable domain, its missing parts supplied by reference TRBV28 and TRBJ2-7, is DVKVTQSSRYLVKRTGEKVFLECVQDMDHENMFWYRQDPGLGLRLIYFSYDVKMKEKGDIPEGYSVSREKKERFSLILESASTNQTSMYLCASSPPETSGEQYFGPGTRLTVT.

The V and J genes are TRBV5-1 and TRBJ2-7, with TRBD1 matching over 7 bases. The germline V gene encodes CDR1 SGHRS and CDR2 YFSETQ. With V trimmed by 4 bases and J by 2 bases, 3 bases remained unmatched. The CDR3 is 13 residues long. CDR3 coding DNA: TGCGCCAGCAGCCGGGGACAGACCTACGAGCAGTACTTC. Its protein is CASSRGQTYEQYF.

The rearrangement uses TRBV28 and TRBJ1-6; D ambiguous. The length of the CDR3 is 15 residues. Germline CDR1 reads MDHEN; CDR2 reads SYDVKM. Trimming took 4 bases from V and 0 from J, leaving 7 bases between them. CDR3 region: CASSYAVSYNSPLHF. Written as DNA, the CDR3 is TGTGCCAGCAGTTACGCGGTCTCCTATAATTCACCCCTCCACTTT.

This chain joins TRBV19 and TRBJ2-5; a possible D gene is TRBD2 (5 bases). V gave up 3 bases and J gave up 5 bases, with 13 bases separating them. Germline V lookup: CDR1 LNHDA, CDR2 SQIVND (reference sequence). The CDR3 sequence is 14 residues long. CDR3 protein: CASSIMMGAETQYF. CDR3 DNA: TGTGCCAGTAGTATTATGATGGGAGCGGAGACCCAGTACTTC.

The rearrangement joins TRBV29-1 to TRBJ2-7; 8 nucleotides align to TRBD2. The CDR3 totals 15 residues. Germline CDR1 is SQVTM and CDR2 is ANQGSEA. V trimming: 6 bases; J trimming: 3 bases; junction bases outside the gene matches: 13. The CDR3 coding sequence is TGCAGCGTGGCTGGGGGGAAGGCGGGAGGCTACGAGCAGTACTTC. It yields the protein CSVAGGKAGGYEQYF.

This clone was recorded only once. V is TRBV5-6 and J is TRBJ1-5; 9 bases are shared with TRBD1. The CDR3 runs to 14 residues. The germline gives CDR1 SGHDT, CDR2 YYEEEE. Germline trimming cut 2 bases from V and 6 bases from J; bases unmatched to any gene: 3. Written as DNA, the CDR3 is TGTGCCAGCAGCTTAAGACAGGGGGTTCAGCCCCAGCATTTT. Protein sequence: CASSLRQGVQPQHF.

The sample holds a few counts of this clone. CDR3 nucleotide sequence: TGTGCCAGCAGTGGGGACAGGGGGAACACCGGGGAGCTGTTTTTT. Protein sequence: CASSGDRGNTGELFF. This rearrangement joins TRBV6-2 or TRBV6-3 to TRBJ2-2; 10 nucleotides align to TRBD1. The trim removed 5 bases at V and 1 base at J, leaving 1 base unmatched. The CDR3 is 15 residues long. Germline assignment: CDR1 MNHEY and CDR2 SVGEGT.